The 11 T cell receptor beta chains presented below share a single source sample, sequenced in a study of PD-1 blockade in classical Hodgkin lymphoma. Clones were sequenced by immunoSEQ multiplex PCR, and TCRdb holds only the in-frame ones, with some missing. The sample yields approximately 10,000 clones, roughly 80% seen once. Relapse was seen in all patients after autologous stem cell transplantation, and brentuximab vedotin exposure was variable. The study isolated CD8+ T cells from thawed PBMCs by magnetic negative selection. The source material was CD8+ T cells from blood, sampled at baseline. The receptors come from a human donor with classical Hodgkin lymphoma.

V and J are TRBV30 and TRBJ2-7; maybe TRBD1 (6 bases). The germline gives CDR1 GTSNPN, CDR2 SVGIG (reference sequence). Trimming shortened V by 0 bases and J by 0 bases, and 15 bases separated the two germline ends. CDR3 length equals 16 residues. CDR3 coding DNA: TGTGCCTGGAGTGTACTTAACCGGGACACCTCCTACGAGCAGTACTTC. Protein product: CAWSVLNRDTSYEQYF.

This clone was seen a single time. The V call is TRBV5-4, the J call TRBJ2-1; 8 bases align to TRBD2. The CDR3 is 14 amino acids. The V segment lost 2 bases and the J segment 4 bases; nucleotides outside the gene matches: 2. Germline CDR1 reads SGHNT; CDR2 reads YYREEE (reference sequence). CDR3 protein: CASSLTGGYNEQFF. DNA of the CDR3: TGTGCCAGCAGCTTAACGGGAGGGTACAATGAGCAGTTCTTC.

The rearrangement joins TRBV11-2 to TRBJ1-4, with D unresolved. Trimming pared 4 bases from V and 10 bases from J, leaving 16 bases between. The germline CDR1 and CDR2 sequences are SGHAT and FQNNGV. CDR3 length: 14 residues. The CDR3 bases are TGTGCCAGCAGCTCCCAGGAGGGAGGGTTAAAACTGTTTTTT. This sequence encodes CASSSQEGGLKLFF.

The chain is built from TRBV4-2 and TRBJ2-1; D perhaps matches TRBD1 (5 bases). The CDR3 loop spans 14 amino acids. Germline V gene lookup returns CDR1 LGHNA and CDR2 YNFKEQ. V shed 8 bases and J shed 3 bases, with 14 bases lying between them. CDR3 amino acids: CASGATQGYNEQFF. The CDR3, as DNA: TGTGCCAGCGGCGCCACCCAGGGCTACAATGAGCAGTTCTTC.

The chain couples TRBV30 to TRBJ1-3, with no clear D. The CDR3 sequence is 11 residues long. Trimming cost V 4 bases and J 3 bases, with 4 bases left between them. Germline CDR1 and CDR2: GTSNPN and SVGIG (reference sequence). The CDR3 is CAWNYGNTIYF. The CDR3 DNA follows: TGTGCCTGGAATTATGGAAACACCATATATTTT.

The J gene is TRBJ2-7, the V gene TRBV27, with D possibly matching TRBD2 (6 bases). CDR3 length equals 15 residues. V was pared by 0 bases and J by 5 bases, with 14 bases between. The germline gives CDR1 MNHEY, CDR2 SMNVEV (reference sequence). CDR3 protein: CASSLSPGSVHEQYF. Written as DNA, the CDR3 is TGTGCCAGCAGTTTATCCCCCGGGAGCGTCCACGAGCAGTACTTC.

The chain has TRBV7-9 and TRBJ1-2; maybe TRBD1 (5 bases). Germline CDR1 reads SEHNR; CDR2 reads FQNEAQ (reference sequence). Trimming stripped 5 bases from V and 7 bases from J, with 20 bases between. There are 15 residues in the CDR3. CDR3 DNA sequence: TGTGCCAGCAGCAGGCGGACATCGTCGACTCCTGGCTACACCTTC. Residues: CASSRRTSSTPGYTF.

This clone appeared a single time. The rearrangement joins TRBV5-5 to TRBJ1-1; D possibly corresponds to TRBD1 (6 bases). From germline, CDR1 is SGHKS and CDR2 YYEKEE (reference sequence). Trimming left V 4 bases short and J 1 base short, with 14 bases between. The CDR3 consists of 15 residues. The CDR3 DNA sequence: TGTGCCAGCAGCACCTTTGGGGACAAGAACACTGAAGCTTTCTTT. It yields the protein CASSTFGDKNTEAFF.

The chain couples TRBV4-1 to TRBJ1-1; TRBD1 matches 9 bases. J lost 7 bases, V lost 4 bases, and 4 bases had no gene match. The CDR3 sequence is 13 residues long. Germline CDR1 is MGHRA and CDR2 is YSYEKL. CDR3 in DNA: TGCGCCAGCAGCCTACAGGGGGCTAATGAAGCTTTCTTT. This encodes CASSLQGANEAFF.

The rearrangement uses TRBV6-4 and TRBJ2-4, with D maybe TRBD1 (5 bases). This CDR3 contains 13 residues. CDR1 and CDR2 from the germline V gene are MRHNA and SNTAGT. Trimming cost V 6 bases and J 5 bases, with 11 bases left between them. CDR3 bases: TGTGCCAGCAGAGACCAGACAGAAAACATTCAGTACTTC. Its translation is CASRDQTENIQYF.

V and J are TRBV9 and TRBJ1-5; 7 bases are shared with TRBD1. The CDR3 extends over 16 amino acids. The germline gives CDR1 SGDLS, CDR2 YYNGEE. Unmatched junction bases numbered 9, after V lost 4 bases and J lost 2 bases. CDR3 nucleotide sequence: TGTGCCAGCAGCCCGGGGACAGATATAGGCAATCAGCCCCAGCATTTT. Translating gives CASSPGTDIGNQPQHF.